This is a list of T cell receptor beta chains from one sample in a study of identical twins. TCRdb analysed the 5' RACE reads with MiXCR anew, one entry per CDR3 protein. The sample consists of roughly 500,000 distinct CDR3 sequences, roughly a fifth of them appearing once. These same records also appear under a second study, on T cells expressing NK-cell markers.

Input material: CD4+ T cells sorted from blood. The receptors shown here come from a woman under 30 in good health. Both conserved end residues are part of each CDR3.

>TRBV15|TRBJ2-5
CATSRDRGVETQYF
>TRBV5-4|TRBJ2-1
CASSLLASDEQFF
>TRBV7-2|TRBJ1-1
CASSLETGKGPEAFF
>TRBV15|TRBJ2-3
CATAIPGADTQYF
>TRBV30|TRBJ2-1
CAWSGVNEQFF
>TRBV27|TRBJ2-2
CASRPGTGDYGELFF
>TRBV2|TRBJ1-1
CASIYTVNTEAFF
>TRBV29-1|TRBJ2-5
CSVGQGAETQYF
>TRBV20-1|TRBJ2-5
CSARRTGKETQYF
>TRBV20-1|TRBJ2-1
CSAKTWTGHSYNEQFF
>TRBV9|TRBJ2-3
CASNRWASTDTQYF
>TRBV5-1|TRBJ2-5
CASSFQGTGFQETQYF
>TRBV5-1|TRBJ2-1
CASSSIGGGGTSYNEQFF
>TRBV15|TRBJ1-2
CATSSQGAGYGYTF
>TRBV4-3|TRBJ1-2
CASSQDLWGDRTKYGYTF
>TRBV4-1|TRBJ2-7
CASSQASGSISYEQYF
>TRBV19|TRBJ2-2
CASSIRGSGELFF
>TRBV20-1|TRBJ2-2
CSATYPPGTSVGELFF
>TRBV28|TRBJ1-2
CASSLSSRAWNGYTF
>TRBV6-5|TRBJ2-1
CASSYSPGAAYNEQFF
>TRBV18|TRBJ2-5
CASSPTSGSKGTQYF
>TRBV6-2/TRBV6-3|TRBJ2-3
CASSSYSPGLAGGRADTQYF
>TRBV20-1|TRBJ1-2
CSATTRTNYGYTF
>TRBV6-2/TRBV6-3|TRBJ2-5
CASSSGSGGTNGRTQYF
>TRBV12-3/TRBV12-4|TRBJ1-1
CASSRIRQWNTEAFF
>TRBV20-1|TRBJ2-7
CSELASGSSEQYF
>TRBV5-1|TRBJ2-7
CASANTYEQYF
>TRBV12-3/TRBV12-4|TRBJ2-1
CASTHQGGTYNEQFF
>TRBV18|TRBJ1-4
CASFLLPGTNEKLFF
>TRBV7-2|TRBJ2-7
CASSIGGTGRVAYEQYF
>TRBV7-9|TRBJ2-3
CASSRGWDTDTQYF
>TRBV7-9|TRBJ1-1
CASSLTLKAFF
>TRBV7-6|TRBJ2-1
CASSPTSDLSYNEQFF
>TRBV7-2|TRBJ2-3
CASSLGPGLAGKSSQYF
>TRBV2|TRBJ2-7
CASSPTRAPLEQYF
>TRBV28|TRBJ1-1
CASSLPGQANTEAFF
>TRBV6-2/TRBV6-3|TRBJ2-1
CASSQLTLGRQFF
>TRBV5-1|TRBJ2-2
CASSLIGSGELFF
>TRBV20-1|TRBJ2-7
CSANPGLARYEQYF
>TRBV20-1|TRBJ2-1
CSVRLAGDAAYNEQFF
>TRBV4-3|TRBJ2-2
CASSQGPPLTGELFF
>TRBV5-6|TRBJ2-3
CASSFYGTSGVDTQYF
>TRBV5-1|TRBJ2-7
CASSLNFITGGPYEQYF
>TRBV2|TRBJ2-7
CAFSPPSLYISGGYEQYF
>TRBV20-1|TRBJ1-5
CSASRGVGQPQHF
>TRBV29-1|TRBJ2-1
CSVTLAGGGEQFF
>TRBV29-1|TRBJ2-1
CSVDEWILGKAANEQFF
>TRBV15|TRBJ2-3
CATSRAAHLFSTDTQYF
>TRBV25-1|TRBJ2-3
CASSTLAPVDTQYF
>TRBV20-1|TRBJ2-3
CSATLAGATDTQYF
>TRBV18|TRBJ2-3
CASSQHRVADTQYF
>TRBV7-9|TRBJ1-1
CASTQGGLVTEAFF